The 9 T cell receptor beta chains in this list originate from one sample, sequenced in a study of blood T cell repertoires in COVID-19 (dated by TCRdb to the early 2020s). The receptor library was made with the immunoSEQ multiplex PCR assay. TCRdb obtained this table from immuneACCESS and retained in-frame rearrangements with V and J assigned. These tables miss some clones; where compared with another copy, unresolved V genes account for less than half of the shortfall, and the remainder is unexplained. Present in this sample are around 700,000 clones, 75% to 90% of which were seen just once. Jointly, the top ten make up over 0.2% of the sample. Sequencing was carried out using peripheral blood. These receptors were taken from a woman between 18 and 29 years old with acute or convalescent COVID-19.

The rearrangement links TRBV29-1 to TRBJ2-2; D call uncertain. The CDR3 length is 13 residues. Germline assignment: CDR1 SQVTM and CDR2 ANQGSEA. The V and J ends lost 7 bases and 5 bases respectively, with 14 bases between them. CDR3 coding DNA: TGCAGCGCCCAATGGAGCCGGACCGGGGAGCTGTTTTTT. Protein sequence: CSAQWSRTGELFF.

CDR3 sequence: CAWKRRGGTFF. CDR3 DNA: TGTGCCTGGAAACGGAGAGGGGGCACTTTCTTT. The chain recombines TRBV30 with TRBJ1-1, with 7 bases fitting TRBD1. Looked up from germline, CDR1 is GTSNPN and CDR2 is SVGIG (reference sequence). V trimming: 4 bases; J trimming: 12 bases; junction bases outside the gene matches: 8. This CDR3 has 11 residues.

The V and J genes are TRBV19 and TRBJ2-3, with D tentatively TRBD2 (7 bases). V was pared by 6 bases and J by 2 bases, with 12 bases between. CDR1 LNHDA and CDR2 SQIVND come from the germline V gene (reference sequence). There are 14 residues in the CDR3. The CDR3 protein is CASSSGGPTDTQYF. The CDR3 coding sequence is TGTGCCAGTAGCTCGGGGGGCCCCACAGATACGCAGTATTTT.

The chain uses TRBV2 and TRBJ1-1; weak D call: TRBD1 (6 bases). Germline values: CDR1 SNHLY, CDR2 FYNNEI. The CDR3 contains 15 residues. The V end lost 7 bases, the J end lost 4 bases, and 19 bases lay between the germline ends. CDR3 protein: CASIRRGGYSTEAFF. The CDR3 DNA is TGTGCCAGCATCCGAAGGGGGGGTTACAGCACTGAAGCTTTCTTT.

CDR3 in DNA: TGTGCCAGCAGCCAACGGGACAGGACGCCGCAAGAAGCTTTCTTT. Translated, it gives CASSQRDRTPQEAFF. This chain joins TRBV13 and TRBJ1-1; TRBD1 agrees at 8 bases. With 5 bases clipped from V and 8 bases from J, the junction kept 13 bases outside the gene matches. From germline, CDR1 is PRHDT and CDR2 FYEKMQ (reference sequence). This CDR3 contains 15 residues.

This CDR3 is CASSPSPGQGDYGYTF. The DNA for the CDR3 is TGTGCCAGCAGCCCATCGCCGGGACAGGGAGACTATGGCTACACCTTC. The V and J genes are TRBV3-1 (or the pseudogene TRBV3-2) and TRBJ1-2; TRBD1 aligns across 9 bases. Germline CDR1 and CDR2: LGHDT and YNNKEL (reference sequence). This CDR3 is built from 16 residues. Unmatched junction bases numbered 9, after V lost 4 bases and J lost 3 bases.

The CDR3 loop reads CSASHLTGGEQYF. The DNA of the CDR3 is TGCAGTGCTAGTCACCTCACCGGGGGTGAGCAGTACTTC. This chain links TRBV20-1 with TRBJ2-7; tentatively, D is TRBD2 (6 bases). Germline loops: CDR1 DFQATT, CDR2 SNEGSKA (reference sequence). The CDR3 length is 13 residues. Trimming left V 3 bases short and J 7 bases short, with 16 bases between.

This chain joins TRBV29-1 and TRBJ2-7; perhaps TRBD1 as D (6 bases). Germline V gene sequence: CDR1 SQVTM, CDR2 ANQGSEA. V was shortened by 3 bases and J by 6 bases, with 15 bases between the two germline ends. The CDR3 consists of 13 residues. CDR3 sequence reads: CSVDVGDTGEQYF. The CDR3 nucleotides read TGCAGCGTTGACGTGGGGGACACGGGCGAGCAGTACTTC.

In its sample, this clone was seen once. The chain couples TRBV4-2 to TRBJ1-2; no definite D call. V was trimmed by 0 bases and J by 4 bases, leaving 15 bases between them. The CDR3 consists of 16 residues. CDR1 and CDR2 from the germline V gene are LGHNA and YNFKEQ. DNA of the CDR3: TGTGCCAGCAGCCAAGAGGCTACGGAAGCGGCCTATGGCTACACCTTC. It yields the protein CASSQEATEAAYGYTF.